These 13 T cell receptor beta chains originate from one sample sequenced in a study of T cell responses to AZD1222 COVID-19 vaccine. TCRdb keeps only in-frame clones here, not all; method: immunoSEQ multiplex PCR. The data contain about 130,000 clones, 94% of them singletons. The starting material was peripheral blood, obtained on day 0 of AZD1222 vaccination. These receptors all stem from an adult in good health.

CDR3 bases: TGTGCCAGTAGTAGACGGGACAGGGAATCGGAGACCCAGTACTTC. Amino acids: CASSRRDRESETQYF. The gene calls are TRBV19 and TRBJ2-5; 9 nucleotides agree with TRBD1. Losses at the gene ends were 4 bases for V and 5 bases for J; bases not matched to a gene: 8. In germline, CDR1 is LNHDA, CDR2 SQIVND (reference sequence). The CDR3 loop spans 15 amino acids.

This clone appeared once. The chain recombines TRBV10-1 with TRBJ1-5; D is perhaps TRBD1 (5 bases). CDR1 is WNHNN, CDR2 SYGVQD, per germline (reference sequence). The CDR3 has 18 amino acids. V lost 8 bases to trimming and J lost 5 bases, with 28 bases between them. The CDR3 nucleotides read TGCGCCAGCTTACAGAAACTACCCAGGGCTCGCGGATATCAGCCCCAGCATTTT. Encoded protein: CASLQKLPRARGYQPQHF.

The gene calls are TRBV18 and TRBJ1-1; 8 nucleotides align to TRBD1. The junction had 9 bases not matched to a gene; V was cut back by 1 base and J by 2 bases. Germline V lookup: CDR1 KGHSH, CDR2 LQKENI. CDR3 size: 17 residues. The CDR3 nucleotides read TGTGCCAGCTCACCACAGAGGGGAGACAGGGGAAACACTGAAGCTTTCTTT. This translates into CASSPQRGDRGNTEAFF.

The CDR3 DNA reads TGTGCCAGCAGCTTGGCCAGCGTCAGGGGAAGGGACACTGAAGCTTTCTTT. It is translated as CASSLASVRGRDTEAFF. The chain couples TRBV5-8 to TRBJ1-1; the D gene is possibly TRBD1 (6 bases). CDR1 is SGHTS, CDR2 YDEGEE, per germline. This CDR3 comprises 17 residues. With 0 bases removed from V and 3 bases from J, the gap between germline ends came to 18 bases.

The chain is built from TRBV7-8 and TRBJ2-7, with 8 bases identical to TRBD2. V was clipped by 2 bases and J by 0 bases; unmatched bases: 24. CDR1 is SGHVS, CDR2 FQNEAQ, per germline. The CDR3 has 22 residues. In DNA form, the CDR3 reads TGTGCCAGCAGCTTACGGGCGGGAGGTTTGGTTGTGGAACACCTAAACTCCTACGAGCAGTACTTC. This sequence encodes CASSLRAGGLVVEHLNSYEQYF.

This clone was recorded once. The DNA for the CDR3 is TGTGCCACCAGCAGAGGGGGGAACAGTTGGGAATCACCCCTCCACTTT. Its protein is CATSRGGNSWESPLHF. V and J are TRBV15 and TRBJ1-6; TRBD1 might be the D (5 bases). Trimming removed 1 base from V and 10 bases from J, with 17 bases in between. The CDR3 has 16 residues. Germline V CDR1 and CDR2: LNHNV, YYDKDF (reference sequence).

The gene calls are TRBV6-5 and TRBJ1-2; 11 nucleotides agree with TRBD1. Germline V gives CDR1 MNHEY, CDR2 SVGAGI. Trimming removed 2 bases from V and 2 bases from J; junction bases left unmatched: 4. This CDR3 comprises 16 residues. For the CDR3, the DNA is TGTGCCAGCAGTTACGGCGGACAGGGGGCGAACTATGGCTACACCTTC. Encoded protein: CASSYGGQGANYGYTF.

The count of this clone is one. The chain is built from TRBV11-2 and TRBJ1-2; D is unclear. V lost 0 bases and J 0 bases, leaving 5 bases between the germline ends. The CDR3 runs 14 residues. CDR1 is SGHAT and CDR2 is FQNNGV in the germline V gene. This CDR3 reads CASSLDVSNYGYTF. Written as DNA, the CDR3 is TGTGCCAGCAGCTTAGATGTTTCTAACTATGGCTACACCTTC.

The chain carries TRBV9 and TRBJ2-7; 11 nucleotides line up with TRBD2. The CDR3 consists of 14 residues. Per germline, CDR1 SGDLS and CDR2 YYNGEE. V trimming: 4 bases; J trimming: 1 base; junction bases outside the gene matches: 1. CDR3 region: CASSTSGSSYEQYF. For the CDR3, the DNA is TGTGCCAGCAGCACTAGCGGGAGTTCCTACGAGCAGTACTTC.

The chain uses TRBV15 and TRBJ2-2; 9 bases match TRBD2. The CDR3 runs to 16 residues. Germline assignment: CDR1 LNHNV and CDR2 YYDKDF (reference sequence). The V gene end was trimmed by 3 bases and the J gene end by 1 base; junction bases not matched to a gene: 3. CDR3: CATSREAGGNTGELFF. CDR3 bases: TGTGCCACCAGCAGGGAAGCGGGAGGGAACACCGGGGAGCTGTTTTTT.

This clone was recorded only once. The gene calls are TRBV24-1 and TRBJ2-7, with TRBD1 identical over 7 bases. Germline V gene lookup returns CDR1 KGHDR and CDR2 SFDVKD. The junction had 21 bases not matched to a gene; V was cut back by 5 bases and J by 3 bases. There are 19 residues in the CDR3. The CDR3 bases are TGTGCCACCAGTGCCTACCGGGACAGTTGGATCTTGGGGGTCTACGAGCAGTACTTC. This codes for CATSAYRDSWILGVYEQYF.

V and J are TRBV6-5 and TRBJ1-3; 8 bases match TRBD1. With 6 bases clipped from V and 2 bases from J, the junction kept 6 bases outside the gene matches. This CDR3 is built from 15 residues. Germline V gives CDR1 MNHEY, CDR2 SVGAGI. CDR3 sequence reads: CASRPSTGAGNTIYF. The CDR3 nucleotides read TGTGCCAGCAGGCCATCGACAGGGGCTGGAAACACCATATATTTT.

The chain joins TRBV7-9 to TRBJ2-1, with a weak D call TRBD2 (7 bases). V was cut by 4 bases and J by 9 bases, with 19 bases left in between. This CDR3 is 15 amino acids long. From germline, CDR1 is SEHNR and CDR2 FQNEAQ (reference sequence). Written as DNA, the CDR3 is TGTGCCAGCAGCTCAACTGGGGGGGCATTCGGTGAGCAGTTCTTC. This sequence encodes CASSSTGGAFGEQFF.